The clone carrying this T cell receptor beta chain was seen ten or more times. TCR alpha and beta CDR3 regions were amplified from RNA using iRepertoire nested multiplex PCR. MiXCR, run by TCRdb on the multiplex PCR reads, gives a single entry per CDR3 protein. The sample lists 100,000 to 150,000 distinct CDR3 sequences, approximately 23% occurring once. The data were obtained in a study of glioma-infiltrating T cells. This clonotype was sampled from a human donor with low-grade glioma or glioblastoma, undergoing nonglioma brain surgery, or in good health (not recorded which). Sequencing was carried out using glioma tissue, nonneoplastic brain tissue, or PBMCs (not recorded which).

The CDR3 loop reads CSARDKQSFYGYTF. The CDR3 DNA reads TGCAGTGCTAGAGATAAGCAGTCTTTCTATGGCTACACCTTC. The rearrangement links TRBV20-1 to TRBJ1-2, with unresolved D. This CDR3 has 14 residues. Trimming took off 0 bases at V and 4 bases at J, with 12 bases between the two ends. Germline V gene sequence: CDR1 DFQATT, CDR2 SNEGSKA (reference sequence).